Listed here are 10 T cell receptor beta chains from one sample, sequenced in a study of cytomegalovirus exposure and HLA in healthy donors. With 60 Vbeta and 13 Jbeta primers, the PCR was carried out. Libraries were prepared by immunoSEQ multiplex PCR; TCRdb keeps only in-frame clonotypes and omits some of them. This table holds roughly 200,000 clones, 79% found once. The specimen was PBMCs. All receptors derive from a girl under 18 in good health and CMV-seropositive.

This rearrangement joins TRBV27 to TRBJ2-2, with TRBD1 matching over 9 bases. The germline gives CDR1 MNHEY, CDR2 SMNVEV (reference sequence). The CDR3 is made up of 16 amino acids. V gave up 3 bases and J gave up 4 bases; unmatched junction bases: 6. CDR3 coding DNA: TGTGCCAGCAGTTTTTTCGGGACAGGGTTCACCGGGGAGCTGTTTTTT. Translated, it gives CASSFFGTGFTGELFF.

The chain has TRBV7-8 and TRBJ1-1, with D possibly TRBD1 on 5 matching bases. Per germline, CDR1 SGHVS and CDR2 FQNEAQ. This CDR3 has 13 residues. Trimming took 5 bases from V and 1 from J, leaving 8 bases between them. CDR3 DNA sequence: TGTGCCAGCAGCCTGACAGAGAACACTGAAGCTTTCTTT. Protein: CASSLTENTEAFF.

This CDR3 reads CASSPEGVYQFF. Written as DNA, the CDR3 is TGCGCCAGCAGCCCGGAAGGAGTATATCAGTTCTTC. This chain links TRBV5-1 with TRBJ2-1; D not certain. CDR3 length equals 12 residues. Trimming cost V 4 bases and J 13 bases, with 15 bases left between them. Looked up from germline, CDR1 is SGHRS and CDR2 is YFSETQ. Variable domain in full (rest from reference TRBV5-1 and TRBJ2-1): KAGVTQTPRYLIKTRGQQVTLSCSPISGHRSVSWYQQTPGQGLQFLFEYFSETQRNKGNFPGRFSGRQFSNSRSEMNVSTLELGDSALYLCASSPEGVYQFFGPGTRLTVL.

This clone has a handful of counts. CDR3 residues: CASTVGTGGRYTF. The DNA of the CDR3 is TGTGCCAGCACCGTTGGGACAGGGGGCCGCTACACCTTC. The genes are TRBV6-1 and TRBJ1-2, with 12 bases matching TRBD1. Germline CDR1 and CDR2: MNHNS and SASEGT. V shed 7 bases and J 9 bases; nucleotides not matched to a gene: 6. This CDR3 comprises 13 residues.

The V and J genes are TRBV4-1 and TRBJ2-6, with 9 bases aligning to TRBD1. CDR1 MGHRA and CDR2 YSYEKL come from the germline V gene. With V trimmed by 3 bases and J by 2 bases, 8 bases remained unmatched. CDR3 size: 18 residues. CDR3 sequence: CASSQVGRDRAGANVLTF. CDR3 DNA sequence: TGCGCCAGCAGCCAGGTGGGGCGGGACAGGGCTGGGGCCAACGTCCTGACTTTC.

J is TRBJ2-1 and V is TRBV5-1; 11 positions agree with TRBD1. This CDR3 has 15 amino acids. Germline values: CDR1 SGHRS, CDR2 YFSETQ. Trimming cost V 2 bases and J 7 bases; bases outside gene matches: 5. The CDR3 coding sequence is TGCGCCAGCAGCTTTGGACAGGGGGCAGGAAATGAGCAGTTCTTC. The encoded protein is CASSFGQGAGNEQFF.

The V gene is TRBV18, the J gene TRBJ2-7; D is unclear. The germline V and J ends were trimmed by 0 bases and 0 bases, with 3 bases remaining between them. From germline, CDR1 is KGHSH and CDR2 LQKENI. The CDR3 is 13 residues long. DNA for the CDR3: TGTGCCAGCTCACCACCGAGCTCCTACGAGCAGTACTTC. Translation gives CASSPPSSYEQYF.

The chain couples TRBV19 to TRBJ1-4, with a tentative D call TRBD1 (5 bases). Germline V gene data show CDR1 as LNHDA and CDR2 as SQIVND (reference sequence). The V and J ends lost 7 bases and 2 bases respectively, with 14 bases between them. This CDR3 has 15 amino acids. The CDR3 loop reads CASKHGGDTNEKLFF. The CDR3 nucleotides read TGTGCCAGTAAACACGGGGGGGACACTAATGAAAAACTGTTTTTT.

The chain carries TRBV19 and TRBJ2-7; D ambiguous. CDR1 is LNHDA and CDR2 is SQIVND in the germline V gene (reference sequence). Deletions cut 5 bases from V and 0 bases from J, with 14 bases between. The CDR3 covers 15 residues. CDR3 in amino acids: CASSSSAVSSYEQYF. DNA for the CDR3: TGTGCCAGTAGTTCGTCCGCTGTGAGCTCCTACGAGCAGTACTTC.

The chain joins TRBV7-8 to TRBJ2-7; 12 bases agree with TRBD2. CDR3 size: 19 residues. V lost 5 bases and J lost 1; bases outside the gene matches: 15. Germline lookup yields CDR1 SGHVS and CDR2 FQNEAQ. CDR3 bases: TGTGCCAGCAGCATAGGTCGGCTAGCGGGGGGGACGGAATCCTACGAGCAGTACTTC. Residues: CASSIGRLAGGTESYEQYF.